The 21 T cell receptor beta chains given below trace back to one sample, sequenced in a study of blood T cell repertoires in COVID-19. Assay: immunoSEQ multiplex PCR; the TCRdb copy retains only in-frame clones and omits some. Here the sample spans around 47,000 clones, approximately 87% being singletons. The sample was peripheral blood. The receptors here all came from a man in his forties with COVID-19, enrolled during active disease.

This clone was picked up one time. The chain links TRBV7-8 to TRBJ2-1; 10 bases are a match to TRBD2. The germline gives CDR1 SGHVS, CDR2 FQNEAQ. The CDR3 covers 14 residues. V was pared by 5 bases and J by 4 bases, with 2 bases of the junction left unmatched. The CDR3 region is CASSRTSGYNEQFF. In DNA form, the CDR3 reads TGTGCCAGCAGCCGGACTAGCGGATACAATGAGCAGTTCTTC.

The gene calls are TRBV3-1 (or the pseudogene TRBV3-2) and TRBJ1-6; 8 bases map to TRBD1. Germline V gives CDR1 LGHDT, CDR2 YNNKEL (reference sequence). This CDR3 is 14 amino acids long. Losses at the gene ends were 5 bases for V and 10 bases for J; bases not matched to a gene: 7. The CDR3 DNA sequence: TGTGCCAGCAGCTCGAGGACAGGGAACTCACCCCTCCACTTT. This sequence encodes CASSSRTGNSPLHF.

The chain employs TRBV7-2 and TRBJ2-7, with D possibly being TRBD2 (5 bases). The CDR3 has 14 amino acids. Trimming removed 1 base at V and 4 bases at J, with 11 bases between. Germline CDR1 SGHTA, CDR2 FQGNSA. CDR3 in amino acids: CASSLVGGDYEQYF. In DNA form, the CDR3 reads TGTGCCAGCAGCTTAGTCGGAGGTGATTACGAGCAGTACTTC.

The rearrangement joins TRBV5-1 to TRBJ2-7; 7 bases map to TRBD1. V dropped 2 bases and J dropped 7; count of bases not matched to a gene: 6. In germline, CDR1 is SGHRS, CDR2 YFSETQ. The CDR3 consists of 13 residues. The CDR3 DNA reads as TGCGCCAGCAGCTTAGACAGACAGGGAGAGCAGTACTTC. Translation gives CASSLDRQGEQYF.

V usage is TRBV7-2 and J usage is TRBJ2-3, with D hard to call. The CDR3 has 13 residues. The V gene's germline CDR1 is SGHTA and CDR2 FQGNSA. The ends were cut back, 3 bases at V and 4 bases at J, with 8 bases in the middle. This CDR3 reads CASSFLPADTQYF. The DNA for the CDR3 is TGTGCCAGCAGCTTCCTCCCGGCAGATACGCAGTATTTT.

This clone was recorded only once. The CDR3 DNA reads TGTGCCAGCAGCAGCCTTATAGCGCTCACAGATACGCAGTATTTT. It yields the protein CASSSLIALTDTQYF. The rearrangement uses TRBV21-1 and TRBJ2-3; whether TRBD2, the table's D call, matches the DNA was not checked. TRBV21-1 constitutes a pseudogene. This CDR3 contains 15 residues.

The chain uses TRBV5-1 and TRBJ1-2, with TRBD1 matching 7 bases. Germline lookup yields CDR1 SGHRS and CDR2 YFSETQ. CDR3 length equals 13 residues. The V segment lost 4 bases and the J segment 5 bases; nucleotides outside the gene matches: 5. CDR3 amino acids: CASSADRPYGYTF. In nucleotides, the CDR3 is TGCGCCAGCAGCGCGGACAGGCCTTATGGCTACACCTTC.

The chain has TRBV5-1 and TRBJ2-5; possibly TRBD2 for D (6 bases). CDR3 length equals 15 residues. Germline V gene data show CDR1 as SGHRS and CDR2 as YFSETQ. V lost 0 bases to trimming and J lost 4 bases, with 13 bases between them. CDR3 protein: CASSLAPWRVETQYF. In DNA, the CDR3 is TGCGCCAGCAGCTTGGCTCCCTGGAGGGTAGAGACCCAGTACTTC. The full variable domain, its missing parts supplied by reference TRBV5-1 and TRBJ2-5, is KAGVTQTPRYLIKTRGQQVTLSCSPISGHRSVSWYQQTPGQGLQFLFEYFSETQRNKGNFPGRFSGRQFSNSRSEMNVSTLELGDSALYLCASSLAPWRVETQYFGPGTRLLVL.

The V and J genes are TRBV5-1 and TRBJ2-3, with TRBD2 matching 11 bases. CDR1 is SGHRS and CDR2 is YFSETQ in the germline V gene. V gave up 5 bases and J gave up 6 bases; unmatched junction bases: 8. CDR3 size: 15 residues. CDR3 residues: CASRVAGGPGDTQYF. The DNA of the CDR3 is TGCGCCAGCAGAGTAGCGGGGGGGCCGGGGGATACGCAGTATTTT. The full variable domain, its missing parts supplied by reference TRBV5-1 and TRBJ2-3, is KAGVTQTPRYLIKTRGQQVTLSCSPISGHRSVSWYQQTPGQGLQFLFEYFSETQRNKGNFPGRFSGRQFSNSRSEMNVSTLELGDSALYLCASRVAGGPGDTQYFGPGTRLTVL.

CDR3 loop: CASSHLGGETQYF. CDR3 DNA: TGTGCCAGCAGCCACCTGGGGGGAGAGACCCAGTACTTC. The J gene is TRBJ2-5, the V gene TRBV3-1 (or the pseudogene TRBV3-2); tentative D call: TRBD2 (6 bases). This CDR3 is 13 amino acids long. Germline values: CDR1 LGHDT, CDR2 YNNKEL (reference sequence). The V gene lost 3 bases and the J gene lost 4 bases, with 9 bases spanning the gap.

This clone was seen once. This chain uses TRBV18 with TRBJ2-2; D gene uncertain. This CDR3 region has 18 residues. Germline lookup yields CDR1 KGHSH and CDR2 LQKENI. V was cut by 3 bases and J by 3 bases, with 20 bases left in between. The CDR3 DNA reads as TGTGCCAGCTCACCCGCCTCTGGTATGAATCGGGACACCGGGGAGCTGTTTTTT. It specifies CASSPASGMNRDTGELFF.

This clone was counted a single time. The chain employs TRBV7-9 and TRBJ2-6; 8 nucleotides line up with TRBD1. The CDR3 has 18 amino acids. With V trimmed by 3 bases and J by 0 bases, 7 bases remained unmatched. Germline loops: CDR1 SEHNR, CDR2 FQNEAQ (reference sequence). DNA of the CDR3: TGTGCCAGCAGCTTCGACGGGACAGGCGGCTCTGGGGCCAACGTCCTGACTTTC. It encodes CASSFDGTGGSGANVLTF.

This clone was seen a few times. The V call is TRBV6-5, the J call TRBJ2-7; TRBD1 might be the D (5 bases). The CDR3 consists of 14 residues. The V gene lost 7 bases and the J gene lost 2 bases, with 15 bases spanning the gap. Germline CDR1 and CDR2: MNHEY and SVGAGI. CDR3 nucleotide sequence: TGTGCCAGCAAGGCACAGGCCCCTACCTACGAGCAGTACTTC. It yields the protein CASKAQAPTYEQYF.

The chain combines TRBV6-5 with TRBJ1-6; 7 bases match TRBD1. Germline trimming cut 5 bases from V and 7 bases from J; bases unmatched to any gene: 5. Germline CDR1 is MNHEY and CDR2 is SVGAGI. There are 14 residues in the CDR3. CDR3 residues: CASSLQGWNSPLHF. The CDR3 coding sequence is TGTGCCAGCAGTCTACAGGGGTGGAATTCACCCCTCCACTTT.

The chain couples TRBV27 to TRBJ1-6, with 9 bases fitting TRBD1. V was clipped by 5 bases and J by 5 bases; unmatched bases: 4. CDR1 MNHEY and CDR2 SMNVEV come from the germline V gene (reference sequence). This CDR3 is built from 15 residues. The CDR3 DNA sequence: TGTGCCAGCAGTGCCTGGGACAGGGATAATTCACCCCTCCACTTT. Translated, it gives CASSAWDRDNSPLHF.

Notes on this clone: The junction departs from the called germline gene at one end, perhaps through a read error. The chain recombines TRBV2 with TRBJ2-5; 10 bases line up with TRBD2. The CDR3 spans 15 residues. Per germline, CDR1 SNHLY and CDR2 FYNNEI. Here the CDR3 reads CASREAGGSQETQYF. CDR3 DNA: TGTGCCAGCAGGGAAGCGGGGGGGAGTCAAGAGACCCAGTACTTC.

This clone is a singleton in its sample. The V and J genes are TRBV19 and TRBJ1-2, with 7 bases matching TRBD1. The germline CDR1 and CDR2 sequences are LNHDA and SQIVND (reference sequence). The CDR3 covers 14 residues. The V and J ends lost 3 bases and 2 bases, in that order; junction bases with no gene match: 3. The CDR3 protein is CASSIGTDNYGYTF. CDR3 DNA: TGTGCCAGTAGTATTGGGACAGACAACTATGGCTACACCTTC.

For the CDR3, the DNA is TGCGCCAGCAGTCCCGGACTAGCGGGGGCCTTCTACGAGCAGTACTTC. Its translation: CASSPGLAGAFYEQYF. The V call is TRBV5-1, the J call TRBJ2-7; TRBD2 agrees at 13 bases. Looked up from germline, CDR1 is SGHRS and CDR2 is YFSETQ. This CDR3 region has 16 residues. The ends lost 5 bases at V and 3 bases at J; junction bases unmatched: 8. Using reference TRBV5-1 and TRBJ2-7 for the parts outside the CDR3, the full variable domain is KAGVTQTPRYLIKTRGQQVTLSCSPISGHRSVSWYQQTPGQGLQFLFEYFSETQRNKGNFPGRFSGRQFSNSRSEMNVSTLELGDSALYLCASSPGLAGAFYEQYFGPGTRLTVT.

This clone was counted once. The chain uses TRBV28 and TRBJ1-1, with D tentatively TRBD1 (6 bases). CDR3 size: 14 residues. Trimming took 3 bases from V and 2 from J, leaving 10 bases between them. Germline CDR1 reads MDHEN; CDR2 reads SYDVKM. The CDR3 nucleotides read TGTGCCAGCAGTTTGGACAGATTCAACACTGAAGCTTTCTTT. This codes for CASSLDRFNTEAFF.

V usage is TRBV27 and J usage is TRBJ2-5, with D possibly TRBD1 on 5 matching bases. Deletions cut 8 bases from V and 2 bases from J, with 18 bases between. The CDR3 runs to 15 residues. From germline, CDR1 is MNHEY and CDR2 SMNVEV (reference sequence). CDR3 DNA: TGTGCCAGCCCCGCCCCTACAGGTACTCAAGAGACCCAGTACTTC. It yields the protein CASPAPTGTQETQYF.

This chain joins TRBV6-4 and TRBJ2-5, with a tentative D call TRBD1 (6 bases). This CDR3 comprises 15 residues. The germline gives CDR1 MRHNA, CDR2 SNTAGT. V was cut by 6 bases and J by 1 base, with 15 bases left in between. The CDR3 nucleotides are TGTGCCAGCAGAAAAACAGGGATATCCCAAGAGACCCAGTACTTC. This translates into CASRKTGISQETQYF.